A single sample is the source of the 18 T cell receptor beta chains below, sequenced in a study of T cell responses to AZD1222 COVID-19 vaccine. TCRdb's table, derived via immunoSEQ multiplex PCR, lists solely in-frame clones and lacks some. The table records 90,000 to 150,000 clones, around 90% of them present only once. Sequencing was performed on peripheral blood, taken on day 0 of AZD1222 vaccination. These receptors came from an adult in good health.

The chain recombines TRBV12-2 with TRBJ1-2; the table's D call of TRBD1 was not tested on the DNA. TRBV12-2 has pseudogene status. There are 13 residues in the CDR3. The CDR3 DNA reads as TGTGCAAGTCGCTTAGGACATCCTTCTGGCTACACCTTC. It encodes CASRLGHPSGYTF.

The rearrangement joins TRBV12-3 or TRBV12-4 to TRBJ1-4; maybe TRBD1 (6 bases). The CDR3 contains 13 residues. Trimming shortened V by 6 bases and J by 7 bases, and 12 bases separated the two germline ends. This chain's CDR3 is CASSIQGGEKLFF. For the CDR3, the DNA is TGTGCCAGCAGCATACAGGGAGGTGAAAAACTGTTTTTT.

The chain employs TRBV30 and TRBJ2-2, with TRBD2 matching over 10 bases. There are 18 residues in the CDR3. V lost 3 bases and J lost 5; bases outside the gene matches: 15. Germline V gene data show CDR1 as GTSNPN and CDR2 as SVGIG (reference sequence). CDR3 bases: TGTGCCTGGAGAGTTCGACTAGCGGGCCCGAAGGGGACCGGGGAGCTGTTTTTT. Protein sequence: CAWRVRLAGPKGTGELFF.

This chain joins TRBV28 and TRBJ1-6; D perhaps matches TRBD1 (6 bases). V shed 1 base and J shed 5 bases, with 9 bases lying between them. Germline CDR1 MDHEN, CDR2 SYDVKM. The CDR3 is 15 residues long. In DNA, the CDR3 is TGTGCCAGCAGTTTATCCCCAGGGGATAATTCACCCCTCCACTTT. This codes for CASSLSPGDNSPLHF. The full variable domain, completed using reference TRBV28 and TRBJ1-6, is DVKVTQSSRYLVKRTGEKVFLECVQDMDHENMFWYRQDPGLGLRLIYFSYDVKMKEKGDIPEGYSVSREKKERFSLILESASTNQTSMYLCASSLSPGDNSPLHFGNGTRLTVT.

On this clone: The CDR3 ends on some other residue instead of the conserved phenylalanine or tryptophan, so this is likely a read error. The limits of the CDR3 on the DNA are not certain, so only TCRdb's listed CDR3 is given. The chain has TRBV2 and TRBJ1-2. The CDR3 length equals 11 residues, ends included. Germline CDR1 SNHLY, CDR2 FYNNEI. The CDR3 loop is CASSVGLQRTI.

The rearrangement links TRBV18 to TRBJ1-6, with TRBD1 matching 12 bases. V trimming: 3 bases; J trimming: 8 bases; junction bases outside the gene matches: 2. CDR1 is KGHSH, CDR2 LQKENI, per germline. The CDR3 has 15 residues. CDR3 DNA: TGTGCCAGCTCACCGGGACAGGGGGCATATTCACCCCTCCACTTT. Encoded protein: CASSPGQGAYSPLHF.

J is TRBJ2-7 and V is TRBV9, with D hard to call. This CDR3 comprises 14 residues. Trimming removed 0 bases from V and 1 base from J, with 8 bases in between. Germline CDR1 is SGDLS and CDR2 is YYNGEE. The CDR3 DNA reads as TGTGCCAGCAGCGTAGGTAGTAGTTCCTACGAGCAGTACTTC. Translation: CASSVGSSSYEQYF. Full variable domain (remainder filled in from reference TRBV9 and TRBJ2-7): DSGVTQTPKHLITATGQRVTLRCSPRSGDLSVYWYQQSLDQGLQFLIQYYNGEERAKGNILERFSAQQFPDLHSELNLSSLELGDSALYFCASSVGSSSYEQYFGPGTRLTVT.

This sequence joins TRBV7-9 and TRBJ1-2, with 7 bases fitting TRBD1. V lost 5 bases to trimming and J lost 4 bases; unmatched junction nucleotides: 7. The CDR3 extends over 14 amino acids. From germline, CDR1 is SEHNR and CDR2 FQNEAQ (reference sequence). This CDR3 reads CASSKTGSGYGYTF. The CDR3 bases are TGTGCCAGCAGCAAGACAGGGTCGGGCTATGGCTACACCTTC.

This clone showed up just once. The chain uses TRBV11-1 and TRBJ2-7; no firm D call. Trimming stripped 2 bases from V and 0 bases from J, with 8 bases between. Germline V gene data show CDR1 as SGHAT and CDR2 as FQDESV (reference sequence). The CDR3 runs 14 residues. The CDR3 DNA follows: TGTGCCAGCAGCTTATATGCCCGCTCCTACGAGCAGTACTTC. Its translation is CASSLYARSYEQYF. The variable domain in full, completed from reference TRBV11-1 and TRBJ2-7, reads EAEVAQSPRYKITEKSQAVAFWCDPISGHATLYWYRQILGQGPELLVQFQDESVVDDSQLPKDRFSAERLKGVDSTLKIQPAELGDSAMYLCASSLYARSYEQYFGPGTRLTVT.

The V gene is TRBV18, the J gene TRBJ2-2; 7 bases fit TRBD1. This CDR3 spans 15 amino acids. V trimming: 3 bases; J trimming: 8 bases; junction bases outside the gene matches: 9. Germline CDR1 is KGHSH and CDR2 is LQKENI. CDR3 region: CASSPRTGVDGELFF. CDR3 sequence (DNA): TGTGCCAGCTCACCCCGGACAGGTGTCGATGGGGAGCTGTTTTTT.

The gene calls are TRBV14 and TRBJ1-6; the match to TRBD1 covers 8 bases. Germline CDR1 SGHDN, CDR2 FVKESK. There are 14 residues in the CDR3. V lost 0 bases, J lost 9 bases, and 1 base stayed unmatched. CDR3 loop: CASSQDRGLSPLHF. CDR3 nucleotides: TGTGCCAGCAGCCAAGACAGGGGGCTTTCACCCCTCCACTTT.

The chain has TRBV20-1 and TRBJ1-3; D is perhaps TRBD1 (5 bases). V shed 3 bases and J shed 5 bases, with 17 bases lying between them. CDR3 size: 15 residues. The germline CDR1 and CDR2 sequences are DFQATT and SNEGSKA (reference sequence). CDR3: CSASALIGQRNTIYF. CDR3 coding DNA: TGCAGTGCTAGTGCACTAATAGGACAAAGAAACACCATATATTTT.

This sequence joins TRBV5-6 and TRBJ1-1; 7 nucleotides match TRBD1. CDR1 SGHDT and CDR2 YYEEEE come from the germline V gene. The length of the CDR3 is 14 residues. The ends lost 2 bases at V and 11 bases at J; junction bases unmatched: 12. The CDR3 DNA reads as TGTGCCAGCAGCTTAAGGGGGCCTACTCATCGGGCTTTCTTT. Its protein product is CASSLRGPTHRAFF. The full variable domain, rest sourced from reference TRBV5-6 and TRBJ1-1, is DAGVTQSPTHLIKTRGQQVTLRCSPKSGHDTVSWYQQALGQGPQFIFQYYEEEERQRGNFPDRFSGHQFPNYSSELNVNALLLGDSALYLCASSLRGPTHRAFFGQGTRLTVV.

This chain uses TRBV19 with TRBJ1-2; perhaps TRBD1 as D (5 bases). CDR3 size: 13 residues. V lost 4 bases and J 1 base, leaving 7 bases between the germline ends. From germline, CDR1 is LNHDA and CDR2 SQIVND (reference sequence). CDR3 in amino acids: CASSRQYNYGYTF. In nucleotides, the CDR3 is TGTGCCAGTAGTAGACAGTATAACTATGGCTACACCTTC.

V is TRBV5-1 and J is TRBJ2-1; D unresolved. Trimming removed 4 bases from V and 0 bases from J, with 11 bases in between. Germline assignment: CDR1 SGHRS and CDR2 YFSETQ. CDR3 length: 15 amino acids. DNA for the CDR3: TGCGCCAGCAGCCTCCCGGATCCCTCCTACAATGAGCAGTTCTTC. Translating gives CASSLPDPSYNEQFF.

The chain carries TRBV2 and TRBJ1-2; D is ambiguous. Trimming cost V 1 base and J 5 bases, with 8 bases left between them. The CDR3 runs to 13 residues. Germline V lookup: CDR1 SNHLY, CDR2 FYNNEI. Here the CDR3 reads CASSEGRIYGYTF. The CDR3 nucleotides are TGTGCCAGCAGTGAAGGTCGGATTTATGGCTACACCTTC. Together with reference TRBV2 and TRBJ1-2, the CDR3 gives the full variable domain: EPEVTQTPSHQVTQMGQEVILRCVPISNHLYFYWYRQILGQKVEFLVSFYNNEISEKSEIFDDQFSVERPDGSNFTLKIRSTKLEDSAMYFCASSEGRIYGYTFGSGTRLTVV.

This clone appeared once. The chain is built from TRBV9 and TRBJ1-1; D call uncertain. CDR3 size: 15 residues. Germline V lookup: CDR1 SGDLS, CDR2 YYNGEE. Trimming took 3 bases from V and 2 from J, leaving 14 bases between them. In DNA form, the CDR3 reads TGTGCCAGCAGCGGGGAGCCTGGCGCTAACACTGAAGCTTTCTTT. This gives the protein CASSGEPGANTEAFF.

V is TRBV2 and J is TRBJ2-5; 7 bases agree with TRBD1. Germline V gene lookup returns CDR1 SNHLY and CDR2 FYNNEI. The CDR3 runs to 13 residues. After removal of 8 bases from V and 5 bases from J, the junction contained 8 bases not matched to a gene. The CDR3 bases are TGTGCCAGCTTTGTCAGGGGGATGGAGACCCAGTACTTC. Translating it yields CASFVRGMETQYF.